This T cell receptor (beta chain) was documented in a study of T cells in Graves' hyperthyroidism and ophthalmopathy. Participants, patients aged 18 to 65, had newly diagnosed hyperthyroidism with a duration under 2 months. Uncontrolled infections, other autoimmune diseases, pregnancy or lactation led to exclusion of patients. The diagnoses drew upon clinical symptoms, serum thyroxine and TRAb, thyroid ultrasound and orbital computed tomography. Germline V gene sequence: CDR1 DFQATT, CDR2 SNEGSKA (reference sequence). The V gene end was trimmed by 5 bases and the J gene end by 8 bases; junction bases not matched to a gene: 5. This CDR3 spans 12 amino acids. RNA transcripts served as the template for amplifying TCR beta CDR3 regions. A first-round RT-PCR of the TCR CDR3 used the HTBI primer set. MiXCR was run by TCRdb on the multiplex PCR reads, yielding one entry per CDR3 protein. The repertoire holds more than 350,000 distinct CDR3 sequences, with more than 13% as singletons.

The chain uses TRBV20-1 and TRBJ1-4; 7 bases map to TRBD1. The specimen was blood. The TCR was taken from a woman between 25 and 40 years old with Graves' hyperthyroidism. DNA of the CDR3: TGCAGTGCTTCCGGGACAGAAGAAAAACTGTTTTTT. This encodes CSASGTEEKLFF.